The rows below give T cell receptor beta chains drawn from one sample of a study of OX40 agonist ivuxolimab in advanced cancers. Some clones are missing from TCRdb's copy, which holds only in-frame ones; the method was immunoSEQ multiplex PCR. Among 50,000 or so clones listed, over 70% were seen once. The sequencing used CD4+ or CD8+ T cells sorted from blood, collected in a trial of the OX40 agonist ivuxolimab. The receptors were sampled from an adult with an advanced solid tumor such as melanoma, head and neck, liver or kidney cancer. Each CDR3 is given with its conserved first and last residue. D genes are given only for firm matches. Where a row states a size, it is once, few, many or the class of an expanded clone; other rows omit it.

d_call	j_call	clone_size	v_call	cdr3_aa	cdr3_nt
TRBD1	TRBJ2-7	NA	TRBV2	CASSRQGIYEQYF	TGTGCCAGCAGCAGACAGGGAATCTACGAGCAGTACTTC
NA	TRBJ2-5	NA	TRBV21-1	CASSKSSGTGKETQYF	TGTGCCAGCAGCAAAAGTTCCGGGACAGGAAAAGAGACCCAGTACTTC
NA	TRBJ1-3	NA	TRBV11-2	CASSLEQAGNTIYF	TGTGCCAGCAGCTTAGAACAGGCTGGAAACACCATATATTTT
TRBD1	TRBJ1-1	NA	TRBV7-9	CASSLGSGGIGTEAFF	TGTGCCAGCAGCTTAGGTTCAGGGGGGATTGGCACTGAAGCTTTCTTT
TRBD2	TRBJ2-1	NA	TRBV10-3	CAISDRAGGHNEQFF	TGTGCCATCAGTGATCGGGCGGGAGGGCATAATGAGCAGTTCTTC
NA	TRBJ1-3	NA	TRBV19	CASSIFAGEGNTIYF	TGTGCCAGTAGTATTTTTGCGGGAGAAGGAAACACCATATATTTT
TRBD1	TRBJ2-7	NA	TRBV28	CASSLPLGQGAPYEQYF	TGTGCCAGCAGTTTACCCCTGGGACAGGGGGCGCCCTACGAGCAGTACTTC
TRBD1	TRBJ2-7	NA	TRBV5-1	CASSLDQGADEQYF	TGCGCCAGCAGCTTGGACCAGGGGGCTGACGAGCAGTACTTC
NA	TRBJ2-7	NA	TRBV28	CASSPIPYRASYEQYF	TGTGCCAGCAGTCCCATACCGTACAGGGCCTCCTACGAGCAGTACTTC
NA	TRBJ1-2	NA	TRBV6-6	CASSAELYGYTF	TGTGCCAGCTCGGCCGAGCTCTATGGCTACACCTTC
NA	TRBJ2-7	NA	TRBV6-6	CASKRNSVYEQYF	TGTGCCAGCAAAAGGAATTCGGTCTACGAGCAGTACTTC
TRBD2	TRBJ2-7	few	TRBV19	CASMASGSYEQYF	TGTGCCAGTATGGCTAGCGGGAGCTACGAGCAGTACTTC
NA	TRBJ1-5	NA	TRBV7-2	CASSLMGPQHF	TGTGCCAGCAGCTTAATGGGACCCCAGCATTTT
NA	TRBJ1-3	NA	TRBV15	CATKTGNTIYF	TGTGCCACCAAGACTGGAAACACCATATATTTT
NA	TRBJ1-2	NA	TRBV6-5	CASSSYTNGYTF	TGTGCCAGCAGTTCCTACACAAATGGCTACACCTTC
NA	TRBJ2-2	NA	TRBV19	CASSKTGTPNTGELFF	TGTGCCAGTAGCAAGACCGGGACACCGAACACCGGGGAGCTGTTTTTT
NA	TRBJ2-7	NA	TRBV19	CASSISRESHEQYF	TGTGCCAGTAGTATCTCCAGGGAGTCTCACGAGCAGTACTTC
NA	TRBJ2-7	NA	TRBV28	CASSLWTGHGRQYF	TGTGCCAGCAGTTTATGGACGGGACACGGGAGGCAGTACTTC
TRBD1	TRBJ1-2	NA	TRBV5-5	CASSYDRVDYGYTF	TGTGCCAGCAGTTACGACAGGGTAGACTATGGCTACACCTTC
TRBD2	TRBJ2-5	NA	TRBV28	CASSLWTSGVGETQYF	TGTGCCAGCAGTTTATGGACTAGCGGGGTCGGTGAGACCCAGTACTTC
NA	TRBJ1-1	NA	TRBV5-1	CASSFQENTEAFF	TGCGCCAGCAGCTTTCAAGAAAACACTGAAGCTTTCTTT
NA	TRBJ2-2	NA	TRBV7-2	CASSPRELVPTGELFF	TGTGCCAGCAGCCCCCGGGAGCTAGTGCCCACCGGGGAGCTGTTTTTT
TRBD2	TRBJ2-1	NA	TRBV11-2	CASSSSGSYNEQFF	TGTGCCAGCAGCTCTAGCGGGAGCTACAATGAGCAGTTCTTC
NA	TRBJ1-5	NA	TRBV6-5	CASQSSGSGYQPQHF	TGTGCCAGCCAGTCCAGCGGGAGCGGGTATCAGCCCCAGCATTTT
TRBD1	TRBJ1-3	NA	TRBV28	CASSSPGQLTGNTIYF	TGTGCCAGCAGTTCGCCGGGACAGTTAACTGGAAACACCATATATTTT
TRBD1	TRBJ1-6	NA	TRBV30	CAWGTAFNSPLHF	TGTGCCTGGGGGACAGCCTTTAATTCACCCCTCCACTTT
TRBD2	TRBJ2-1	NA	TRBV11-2	CASSLVWASGYNEQFF	TGTGCCAGCAGCTTAGTCTGGGCTAGCGGCTACAATGAGCAGTTCTTC
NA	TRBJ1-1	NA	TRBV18	CASSPGLGPPNTEAFF	TGTGCCAGCTCACCGGGGCTGGGGCCACCTAACACTGAAGCTTTCTTT
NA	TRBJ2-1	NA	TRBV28	CASSLRENEQFF	TGTGCCAGCAGTCTCAGGGAGAATGAGCAGTTCTTC
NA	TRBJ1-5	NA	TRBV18	CASSPGQTFNQPQHF	TGTGCCAGCTCACCGGGGCAGACCTTCAATCAGCCCCAGCATTTT
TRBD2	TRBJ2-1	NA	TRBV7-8	CASSFLAGGNEQFF	TGTGCCAGCAGCTTCTTAGCGGGAGGCAATGAGCAGTTCTTC
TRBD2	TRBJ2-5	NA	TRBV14	CASSGRAETQYF	TGTGCCAGCAGCGGGAGGGCGGAGACCCAGTACTTC
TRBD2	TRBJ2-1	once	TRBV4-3	CASSQDSAGASYNEQFF	TGCGCCAGCAGCCAAGATTCAGCGGGAGCCTCCTACAATGAGCAGTTCTTC
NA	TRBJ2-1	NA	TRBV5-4	CASSSGGQTYNEQFF	TGTGCCAGCAGCTCAGGCGGACAGACCTACAATGAGCAGTTCTTC
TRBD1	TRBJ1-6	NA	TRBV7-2	CASSWDRNSPLHF	TGTGCCAGCAGCTGGGACAGGAATTCACCCCTCCACTTT
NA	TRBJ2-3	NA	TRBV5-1	CASSSRDTDTQYF	TGCGCCAGCAGCAGCCGAGACACAGATACGCAGTATTTT
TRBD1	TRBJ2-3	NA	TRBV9	CASSGRGRDSRTDTQYF	TGTGCCAGCAGCGGACGGGGCCGGGACAGTCGCACAGATACGCAGTATTTT
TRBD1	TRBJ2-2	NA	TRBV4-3	CASSQDRTGTGNTGELFF	TGCGCCAGCAGCCAAGATAGGACCGGGACAGGGAACACCGGGGAGCTGTTTTTT
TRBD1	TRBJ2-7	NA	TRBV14	CASSQQGENEQYF	TGTGCCAGCAGCCAGCAGGGGGAGAACGAGCAGTACTTC
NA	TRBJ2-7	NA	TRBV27	CASHADRYEQYF	TGTGCCAGTCACGCGGACCGCTACGAGCAGTACTTC
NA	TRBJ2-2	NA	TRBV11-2	CASSSGAGELFF	TGTGCCAGCAGCTCGGGGGCCGGGGAGCTGTTTTTT
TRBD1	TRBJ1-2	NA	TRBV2	CASSDRGRDGYTF	TGTGCCAGCAGCGACAGGGGGCGCGACGGCTACACCTTC
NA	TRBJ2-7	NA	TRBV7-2	CASSSTLYEQYF	TGTGCCAGCAGCTCGACTCTATACGAGCAGTACTTC